The 24 T cell receptor beta chains below come from one sample, sequenced in a study of beta chain features in type 1 diabetes. These receptors have no identified antigens. Study-wide points: All four CD4+ subsets of Type 1 diabetes patients contained TCRB CDR3s that were moderately but significantly shorter.

Expressed TCRB transcripts were sequenced after all isolated RNA was converted to cDNA. This table comes from immunoSEQ multiplex PCR, and its TCRdb copy is limited to in-frame clones, with some not included. The sample includes a few hundred thousand clones, 16% of them seen just once. Material: naive CD4+ T cells from blood. Receptor source: a man aged 25 to 45 with type 1 diabetes.

The J gene is TRBJ1-1, the V gene TRBV4-1; tentative D call: TRBD1 (5 bases). CDR1 and CDR2 (germline): MGHRA, YSYEKL. V was shortened by 4 bases and J by 1 base, with 7 bases between the two germline ends. This CDR3 comprises 13 residues. CDR3 sequence reads: CASSRGQNTEAFF. The CDR3 nucleotides are TGCGCCAGCAGCCGAGGACAGAACACTGAAGCTTTCTTT.

This clone occurred a few times. The chain links TRBV29-1 to TRBJ2-2, with 8 bases lining up with TRBD1. With V trimmed by 3 bases and J by 0 bases, 6 bases remained unmatched. The CDR3 runs to 16 residues. The V gene's germline CDR1 is SQVTM and CDR2 ANQGSEA. CDR3 in DNA: TGCAGCGTTGATAGCAGGGGGCGACCGAACACCGGGGAGCTGTTTTTT. Translation: CSVDSRGRPNTGELFF.

This chain uses TRBV9 with TRBJ2-5; 11 bases fit TRBD2. The junction had 6 bases not matched to a gene; V was cut back by 6 bases and J by 2 bases. CDR3 length: 15 residues. Germline V gene sequence: CDR1 SGDLS, CDR2 YYNGEE. The CDR3 DNA reads as TGTGCCAGCACCCTAGCGGGAGGACGACAAGAGACCCAGTACTTC. Its protein is CASTLAGGRQETQYF.

V usage is TRBV6-4 and J usage is TRBJ1-3; D not certain. This CDR3 spans 13 amino acids. Trimming removed 4 bases at V and 3 bases at J, with 7 bases between. Germline CDR1 reads MRHNA; CDR2 reads SNTAGT. The CDR3 loop reads CASSGEVGNTIYF. The CDR3, as DNA: TGTGCCAGCAGTGGAGAGGTTGGAAACACCATATATTTT.

The chain combines TRBV7-2 with TRBJ2-1, with no clear D. The CDR3 is made up of 14 amino acids. Germline CDR1 SGHTA, CDR2 FQGNSA. The V and J ends lost 4 bases and 8 bases respectively, with 15 bases between them. CDR3 sequence reads: CASSSDWAGDEQFF. The CDR3 DNA follows: TGTGCCAGCAGCTCAGATTGGGCTGGGGATGAGCAGTTCTTC. Combining the CDR3 with reference TRBV7-2 and TRBJ2-1 gives the whole variable domain GAGVSQSPSNKVTEKGKDVELRCDPISGHTALYWYRQSLGQGLEFLIYFQGNSAPDKSGLPSDRFSAERTGGSVSTLTIQRTQQEDSAVYLCASSSDWAGDEQFFGPGTRLTVL.

For this clone: The sample holds other DNA sequences that translate to the same CDR3. The V and J genes are TRBV7-2 and TRBJ2-3; no reliable D call. Trimming cost V 1 base and J 0 bases, with 8 bases left between them. The CDR3 is 15 residues long. CDR1 and CDR2 (germline): SGHTA, FQGNSA. As DNA, the CDR3 is TGTGCCAGCAGCTTAGTAGCAACGAGCACAGATACGCAGTATTTT. Residues: CASSLVATSTDTQYF.

J is TRBJ2-1 and V is TRBV29-1; D is ambiguous. This CDR3 has 14 residues. With 7 bases removed from V and 0 bases from J, the gap between germline ends came to 13 bases. Germline-derived CDR1 and CDR2 are SQVTM and ANQGSEA. CDR3 in amino acids: CSGTRLSSYNEQFF. The CDR3 DNA reads TGCAGCGGCACCAGGTTGAGCTCCTACAATGAGCAGTTCTTC.

This chain links TRBV18 with TRBJ2-3; no clear D gene. This CDR3 has 15 residues. V lost 3 bases, J lost 4 bases, and 14 bases lay in between. The germline gives CDR1 KGHSH, CDR2 LQKENI. The CDR3 protein is CASSPSPPPSDTQYF. The CDR3 nucleotides are TGTGCCAGCTCACCCTCCCCGCCGCCTTCAGATACGCAGTATTTT. The full variable domain, in which reference TRBV18 and TRBJ2-3 provide the parts outside the CDR3, is NAGVMQNPRHLVRRRGQEARLRCSPMKGHSHVYWYRQLPEEGLKFMVYLQKENIIDESGMPKERFSAEFPKEGPSILRIQQVVRGDSAAYFCASSPSPPPSDTQYFGPGTRLTVL.

This clone has only a few counts. The CDR3 loop reads CASRRTSGGDYEQYF. The CDR3 DNA reads as TGTGCCAGCAGGCGAACTAGCGGAGGGGACTACGAGCAGTACTTC. The chain joins TRBV7-2 to TRBJ2-7; 8 bases are shared with TRBD2. The V segment lost 6 bases and the J segment 3 bases; nucleotides outside the gene matches: 10. There are 15 residues in the CDR3. CDR1 is SGHTA and CDR2 is FQGNSA in the germline V gene.

The J gene is TRBJ2-1, the V gene TRBV7-9; TRBD2 agrees at 9 bases. Germline loops: CDR1 SEHNR, CDR2 FQNEAQ (reference sequence). CDR3 length: 15 amino acids. V dropped 5 bases and J dropped 5; count of bases not matched to a gene: 7. Written as DNA, the CDR3 is TGTGCCAGCAGCCGGGGACTAGCATGGAACAATGAGCAGTTCTTC. Protein sequence: CASSRGLAWNNEQFF.

V usage is TRBV29-1 and J usage is TRBJ1-2, with TRBD1 identical over 9 bases. Germline lookup yields CDR1 SQVTM and CDR2 ANQGSEA. The CDR3 contains 13 residues. Trimming removed 6 bases from V and 0 bases from J; junction bases left unmatched: 2. For the CDR3, the DNA is TGCAGCGTCGGACAGGGGTCTAACTATGGCTACACCTTC. It yields the protein CSVGQGSNYGYTF.

The chain joins TRBV6-6 to TRBJ2-7; 9 nucleotides line up with TRBD1. Per germline, CDR1 MNHNY and CDR2 SVGAGI (reference sequence). CDR3 size: 14 residues. With V trimmed by 7 bases and J by 1 base, 5 bases remained unmatched. CDR3 nucleotide sequence: TGTGCCAGCACTCCACAGGGGGCATCCTACGAGCAGTACTTC. Amino acids: CASTPQGASYEQYF.

The chain joins TRBV25-1 to TRBJ2-3; D is unclear. The CDR3 runs to 11 residues. V lost 3 bases and J 2 bases, leaving 0 bases between the germline ends. Looked up from germline, CDR1 is MGHDK and CDR2 is SYGVNS. The CDR3 spells CASSDTDTQYF. In DNA form, the CDR3 reads TGTGCCAGCAGTGACACAGATACGCAGTATTTT.

This clone has a handful of counts. The chain joins TRBV29-1 to TRBJ2-1; the match to TRBD1 covers 7 bases. Per the germline V gene, CDR1 is SQVTM and CDR2 is ANQGSEA. The CDR3 length is 14 residues. Losses at the gene ends were 6 bases for V and 4 bases for J; bases not matched to a gene: 9. The CDR3 DNA sequence: TGCAGCGTAGCGTCTAGCAGGGGGTACAATGAGCAGTTCTTC. Encoded protein: CSVASSRGYNEQFF.

This clone was seen a few times. V is TRBV29-1 and J is TRBJ2-1, with 10 bases that match TRBD2. The germline V gene has CDR1 SQVTM and CDR2 ANQGSEA. V was clipped by 1 base and J by 2 bases; unmatched bases: 2. The CDR3 spans 15 residues. CDR3: CSVEGGLATYNEQFF. The CDR3 region has the DNA TGCAGCGTTGAAGGGGGACTAGCGACCTACAATGAGCAGTTCTTC.

V usage is TRBV4-2 and J usage is TRBJ2-1, with 10 bases lining up with TRBD2. Germline V gene data show CDR1 as LGHNA and CDR2 as YNFKEQ. This CDR3 spans 17 amino acids. The ends lost 1 base at V and 6 bases at J; junction bases unmatched: 9. In DNA, the CDR3 is TGTGCCAGCAGCCAAGCGGTTGCTAGCGGGAGTACCAATGAGCAGTTCTTC. It is translated as CASSQAVASGSTNEQFF.

This clone was observed a few times. The chain has TRBV27 and TRBJ2-1; D is ambiguous. The CDR3 covers 15 residues. V lost 8 bases and J lost 0, with 14 bases in between. The germline V gene encodes CDR1 MNHEY and CDR2 SMNVEV (reference sequence). CDR3 amino acids: CASAARLNSYNEQFF. CDR3 DNA sequence: TGTGCCAGCGCCGCCCGGTTGAACTCCTACAATGAGCAGTTCTTC.

Only a few counts were recorded for this clone. The genes are TRBV29-1 and TRBJ2-1, with D tentatively TRBD1 (6 bases). V lost 7 bases to trimming and J lost 5 bases, with 9 bases between them. CDR3 size: 11 residues. CDR1 and CDR2 from the germline V gene are SQVTM and ANQGSEA. CDR3 sequence reads: CSAKGDNEQFF. The CDR3, as DNA: TGCAGCGCAAAGGGGGACAATGAGCAGTTCTTC.

A few counts support this clone. J is TRBJ2-6 and V is TRBV4-3; unclear D gene. This CDR3 spans 15 amino acids. Trimming shortened V by 8 bases and J by 0 bases, and 11 bases separated the two germline ends. From germline, CDR1 is LGHNA and CDR2 YSLEER. CDR3: CASGFTHSGANVLTF. CDR3 nucleotides: TGCGCCAGCGGCTTTACCCACTCTGGGGCCAACGTCCTGACTTTC.

The genes are TRBV11-2 and TRBJ2-7; a weak D match, TRBD2 (5 bases). Deletions cut 7 bases from V and 0 bases from J, with 13 bases between. This CDR3 has 14 residues. Germline values: CDR1 SGHAT, CDR2 FQNNGV. CDR3 nucleotides: TGTGCCAGCACTGTGATTCGGGACTCCTACGAGCAGTACTTC. This encodes CASTVIRDSYEQYF.

In the case of this clone: This same CDR3 is encoded by further DNA sequences in the sample. The chain joins TRBV5-1 to TRBJ2-3; a weak D match, TRBD1 (5 bases). Deletions cut 0 bases from V and 2 bases from J, with 7 bases between. The CDR3 runs 14 residues. Germline V gene data show CDR1 as SGHRS and CDR2 as YFSETQ. CDR3 in DNA: TGCGCCAGCAGCTTGGGGGGCTCCACAGATACGCAGTATTTT. Amino acids: CASSLGGSTDTQYF. Full variable domain (rest looked up from reference TRBV5-1 and TRBJ2-3): KAGVTQTPRYLIKTRGQQVTLSCSPISGHRSVSWYQQTPGQGLQFLFEYFSETQRNKGNFPGRFSGRQFSNSRSEMNVSTLELGDSALYLCASSLGGSTDTQYFGPGTRLTVL.

The rearrangement joins TRBV27 to TRBJ2-7, with 7 bases that match TRBD1. Germline V gives CDR1 MNHEY, CDR2 SMNVEV (reference sequence). The CDR3 contains 13 residues. V was pared by 5 bases and J by 2 bases, with 3 bases of the junction left unmatched. CDR3 nucleotides: TGTGCCAGCAGTACTGACAGGGCCTACGAGCAGTACTTC. This sequence encodes CASSTDRAYEQYF.

This sequence joins TRBV7-2 and TRBJ2-1; perhaps D is TRBD1 or TRBD2 (5 bases each). Trimming shortened V by 5 bases and J by 7 bases, and 15 bases separated the two germline ends. Germline V gene data show CDR1 as SGHTA and CDR2 as FQGNSA. CDR3 length equals 14 residues. The CDR3 sequence is CASSPRWGGNEQFF. CDR3 DNA: TGTGCCAGCAGCCCCAGGTGGGGCGGGAATGAGCAGTTCTTC. The variable domain in full, completed from reference TRBV7-2 and TRBJ2-1, reads GAGVSQSPSNKVTEKGKDVELRCDPISGHTALYWYRQSLGQGLEFLIYFQGNSAPDKSGLPSDRFSAERTGGSVSTLTIQRTQQEDSAVYLCASSPRWGGNEQFFGPGTRLTVL.

This clone was observed a handful of times. The chain carries TRBV29-1 and TRBJ1-2; D unclear. The CDR3 covers 13 residues. The V gene lost 2 bases and the J gene lost 0 bases, with 7 bases spanning the gap. In germline, CDR1 is SQVTM, CDR2 ANQGSEA. In DNA form, the CDR3 reads TGCAGCGTTGAAAGTACGACTAACTATGGCTACACCTTC. It encodes CSVESTTNYGYTF.